Below, one T cell receptor (beta chain) is given with its context. The CDR3 consists of 15 residues. Germline V lookup: CDR1 WNHNN, CDR2 SYGVQD (reference sequence). Losses at the gene ends were 2 bases for V and 6 bases for J; bases not matched to a gene: 7. Across over 20 US areas, participants ranged in age from about 18 to 100 years. Each recovered donor of Cohort 3 presented with two negative PCRs, clearance, or symptom resolution. Data came from immunoSEQ multiplex PCR; TCRdb stores just in-frame clones and leaves some out. The data contain hundreds of thousands of clones, more than 85% of them singletons. These data belong to a study of blood T cell repertoires in COVID-19. Overall study: Some COVID-19 samples were acute and others convalescent; all came from the United States, Italy and Spain. Nucleic acid was either cDNA or gDNA, and it came from T cells, B-cell-depleted T cells, or PBMCs.

The clonotype was recovered from a woman aged 30 to 39 who had recovered from COVID-19. Specimen: PBMCs or T cells enriched from blood (not recorded which). The chain links TRBV10-1 to TRBJ1-1, with 9 bases identical to TRBD1. The CDR3 sequence: CASSETGQGRAEAFF. CDR3 bases: TGCGCCAGCAGTGAGACCGGACAGGGGAGGGCTGAAGCTTTCTTT.